The 13 T cell receptor beta chains in this list originate from one sample, sequenced in a study of blood T cell repertoires in COVID-19 (TCRdb year 2020). Receptor libraries were prepared by the immunoSEQ multiplex PCR assay. Imported from immuneACCESS, the table was reduced by TCRdb to in-frame sequences with V and J called. These copies leave out some clones; in studies compared against another copy, an unresolved V gene accounts for under half, and the cause of the remainder is not known. The sample has 95,000 or so clones on record, 80% to 90% of them singletons. The top ten constitute approximately 1.2% of the sample. Input material: peripheral blood. These receptor sequences come from an elderly man with active or convalescent COVID-19.

The rearrangement links TRBV28 to TRBJ2-3, with TRBD2 as a possible D gene (6 bases). Trimming shortened V by 2 bases and J by 3 bases, and 15 bases separated the two germline ends. CDR1 is MDHEN, CDR2 SYDVKM, per germline. The CDR3 runs to 16 residues. The CDR3 bases are TGTGCCAGCAGTTTAGATAGCGGAGCTGAAACAGATACGCAGTATTTT. Amino acid sequence: CASSLDSGAETDTQYF.

The V and J genes are TRBV4-1 and TRBJ2-5; 9 bases map to TRBD2. V dropped 2 bases and J dropped 4; count of bases not matched to a gene: 11. The V gene's germline CDR1 is MGHRA and CDR2 YSYEKL. This CDR3 is built from 17 residues. CDR3 sequence reads: CASSQRQIAGVPETQYF. In DNA, the CDR3 is TGCGCCAGCAGCCAACGCCAAATAGCGGGAGTTCCAGAGACCCAGTACTTC.

This sequence joins TRBV6-2 or TRBV6-3 and TRBJ1-5, with D tentatively TRBD1 (5 bases). V was cut by 5 bases and J by 0 bases, with 23 bases left in between. The CDR3 consists of 19 residues. In germline, CDR1 is MNHEY, CDR2 SVGEGT. CDR3 sequence reads: CASSTWRGEGQGSNQPQHF. DNA for the CDR3: TGTGCCAGCAGTACGTGGAGGGGCGAGGGTCAGGGTAGCAATCAGCCCCAGCATTTT.

V is TRBV27 and J is TRBJ1-1, with TRBD1 matching 9 bases. Germline CDR1 reads MNHEY; CDR2 reads SMNVEV (reference sequence). The CDR3 runs 14 residues. The V and J ends lost 1 base and 4 bases, in that order; junction bases with no gene match: 1. CDR3 sequence: CASSLLQGATEAFF. CDR3 nucleotide sequence: TGTGCCAGCAGTTTATTACAGGGGGCCACTGAAGCTTTCTTT.

This chain joins TRBV29-1 and TRBJ2-1, with 9 bases identical to TRBD1. This CDR3 is built from 17 residues. Germline CDR1 reads SQVTM; CDR2 reads ANQGSEA. Trimming took 6 bases from V and 0 from J; bases not matched to a gene: 12. The CDR3 nucleotides read TGCAGCGTGATATTAAAACCGGGACAGGGCTCCTACAATGAGCAGTTCTTC. Protein sequence: CSVILKPGQGSYNEQFF.

The V call is TRBV7-2, the J call TRBJ2-5; tentatively, D is TRBD1 (8 bases). Germline CDR1 SGHTA, CDR2 FQGNSA. This CDR3 is built from 15 residues. V was trimmed by 1 base and J by 4 bases, leaving 13 bases between them. In DNA, the CDR3 is TGTGCCAGCAGCTTAGTAACAGGGGGGGCAGAGACCCAGTACTTC. It codes for CASSLVTGGAETQYF.

The gene calls are TRBV3-1 (or the pseudogene TRBV3-2) and TRBJ2-2; a weak D match, TRBD1 (6 bases). CDR3 length equals 13 residues. Trimming removed 4 bases at V and 7 bases at J, with 10 bases between. Germline assignment: CDR1 LGHDT and CDR2 YNNKEL (reference sequence). CDR3 sequence reads: CASSRRGIGELFF. CDR3 coding DNA: TGTGCCAGCAGCCGCAGGGGTATCGGGGAGCTGTTTTTT.

This clone turned up a few times. This chain links TRBV29-1 with TRBJ1-1; D is perhaps TRBD1 (6 bases). Germline V lookup: CDR1 SQVTM, CDR2 ANQGSEA. Between the trimmed V and J ends, which lost 3 bases and 6 bases, there was a span of 17 bases. This CDR3 region has 14 residues. CDR3 in DNA: TGCAGCGTTGATGGGGGGGCAGATGTCGCTGAAGCTTTCTTT. Encoded protein: CSVDGGADVAEAFF.

V gene TRBV9 combines with J gene TRBJ1-2, with 8 bases matching TRBD1. With V trimmed by 0 bases and J by 3 bases, 4 bases remained unmatched. Germline CDR1 SGDLS, CDR2 YYNGEE. The CDR3 has 15 amino acids. The CDR3 reads CASSVGDRGDYGYTF. DNA of the CDR3: TGTGCCAGCAGCGTAGGTGACAGGGGCGACTATGGCTACACCTTC.

V usage is TRBV11-1 and J usage is TRBJ1-6; D not resolved. The CDR3 consists of 13 residues. Germline values: CDR1 SGHAT, CDR2 FQDESV (reference sequence). V dropped 5 bases and J dropped 7 bases, with 9 bases sitting between them. The CDR3 bases are TGTGCCAGCAGCCTAACGGGGAATTCACCCCTCCACTTT. This sequence encodes CASSLTGNSPLHF.

J is TRBJ2-1 and V is TRBV4-3, with 11 positions matching TRBD2. Germline CDR1 reads LGHNA; CDR2 reads YSLEER. The J segment lost 8 bases and the V segment lost 0 bases, leaving 3 bases of the junction unmatched. CDR3 length: 15 amino acids. The CDR3 here is CASSQDTSGSDEQFF. CDR3 coding DNA: TGCGCCAGCAGCCAAGATACTAGCGGGAGCGATGAGCAGTTCTTC.

This clone has only a few counts. The chain joins TRBV7-2 to TRBJ2-1, with 8 bases identical to TRBD2. Germline V gene sequence: CDR1 SGHTA, CDR2 FQGNSA. The CDR3 sequence is 17 residues long. The ends lost 1 base at V and 4 bases at J; junction bases unmatched: 9. CDR3 sequence reads: CASSLEVGLAGYNEQFF. The CDR3 coding sequence is TGTGCCAGCAGCTTAGAGGTGGGGCTAGCGGGTTACAATGAGCAGTTCTTC.

The chain couples TRBV6-1 to TRBJ1-5, with 7 bases fitting TRBD1. Looked up from germline, CDR1 is MNHNS and CDR2 is SASEGT. The CDR3 consists of 16 residues. Trimming removed 4 bases from V and 5 bases from J; junction bases left unmatched: 11. Here the CDR3 reads CASSAYTGVGDQPQHF. CDR3 sequence (DNA): TGTGCCAGCAGTGCCTATACAGGGGTTGGCGATCAGCCCCAGCATTTT.